This is a list of T cell receptor beta chains from one sample in a study of blood T cell repertoires in COVID-19. Sequencing was performed with immunoSEQ multiplex PCR; in TCRdb, only in-frame clones are kept and a portion is missing. The sample holds roughly 230,000 clones, approximately 84% seen once. Sequenced sample: peripheral blood. Source of these receptors: a man in his fifties or sixties with active or convalescent COVID-19. The CDR3 runs from the conserved cysteine through the conserved F or W. A D gene is named only where the DNA matches it firmly. Clone sizes are given selectively: once, few, many, or a class where the clone is expanded.

d_gene: -
v_gene: TRBV9
len: 13
abundance: once
j_gene: TRBJ1-2
CDR3aa: CASSPDGGRGYTF
CDR3nt: TGTGCCAGCAGCCCTGATGGGGGCCGAGGCTACACCTTC

d_gene: -
v_gene: TRBV7-9
len: 13
abundance: -
j_gene: TRBJ1-5
CDR3aa: CASSPVGNQPQHF
CDR3nt: TGTGCCAGCAGCCCCGTCGGCAATCAGCCCCAGCATTTT

d_gene: -
v_gene: TRBV5-1
len: 13
abundance: few
j_gene: TRBJ1-1
CDR3aa: CASKKQGTAEAFF
CDR3nt: TGCGCCAGCAAAAAACAGGGAACCGCTGAAGCTTTCTTT

d_gene: TRBD2
v_gene: TRBV20-1
len: 14
abundance: -
j_gene: TRBJ2-5
CDR3aa: CSASPAGGGETQYF
CDR3nt: TGCAGTGCTAGTCCTGCGGGGGGAGGGGAGACCCAGTACTTC

d_gene: TRBD1
v_gene: TRBV3-1/TRBV3-2
len: 15
abundance: -
j_gene: TRBJ1-2
CDR3aa: CASSQGRGTGFGYTF
CDR3nt: TGTGCCAGCAGCCAAGGACGCGGGACAGGGTTTGGCTACACCTTC

d_gene: TRBD1
v_gene: TRBV11-2
len: 15
abundance: few
j_gene: TRBJ1-1
CDR3aa: CASRFMGTGAFAAFF
CDR3nt: TGTGCCAGCAGGTTTATGGGGACAGGGGCCTTTGCAGCTTTCTTT

d_gene: -
v_gene: TRBV19
len: 16
abundance: -
j_gene: TRBJ1-1
CDR3aa: CASSMVARGWDTEAFF
CDR3nt: TGTGCCAGTAGTATGGTAGCGAGAGGGTGGGACACTGAAGCTTTCTTT

d_gene: TRBD1
v_gene: TRBV29-1
len: 14
abundance: once
j_gene: TRBJ1-1
CDR3aa: CSVEARQGNTEAFF
CDR3nt: TGCAGCGTTGAAGCCCGACAGGGGAACACTGAAGCTTTCTTT

d_gene: -
v_gene: TRBV7-7
len: 15
abundance: -
j_gene: TRBJ2-7
CDR3aa: CASSFGWGQAVEQYF
CDR3nt: TGTGCCAGCAGCTTTGGATGGGGGCAGGCCGTAGAGCAGTACTTC

d_gene: -
v_gene: TRBV28
len: 14
abundance: -
j_gene: TRBJ2-7
CDR3aa: CASSPPRGVGEQYF
CDR3nt: TGTGCCAGCAGCCCCCCCAGGGGGGTGGGTGAGCAGTACTTC

d_gene: TRBD1
v_gene: TRBV7-2
len: 14
abundance: -
j_gene: TRBJ1-1
CDR3aa: CASSPDRGVTEAFF
CDR3nt: TGTGCCAGCAGCCCCGACAGGGGCGTGACTGAAGCTTTCTTT